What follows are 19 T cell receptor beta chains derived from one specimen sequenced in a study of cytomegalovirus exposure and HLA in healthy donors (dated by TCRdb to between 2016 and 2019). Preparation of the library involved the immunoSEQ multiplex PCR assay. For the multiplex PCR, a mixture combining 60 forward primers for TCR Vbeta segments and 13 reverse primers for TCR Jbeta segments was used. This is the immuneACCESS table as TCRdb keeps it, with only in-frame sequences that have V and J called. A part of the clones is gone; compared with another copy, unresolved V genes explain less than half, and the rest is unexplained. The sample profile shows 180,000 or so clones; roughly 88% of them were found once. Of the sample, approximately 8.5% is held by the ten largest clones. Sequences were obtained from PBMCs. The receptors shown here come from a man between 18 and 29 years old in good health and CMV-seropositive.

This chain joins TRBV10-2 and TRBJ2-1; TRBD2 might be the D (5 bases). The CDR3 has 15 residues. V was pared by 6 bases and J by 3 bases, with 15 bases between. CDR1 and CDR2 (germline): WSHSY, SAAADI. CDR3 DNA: TGCGCCAGCAGGGCTACTAGTGTTCTCTACAATGAGCAGTTCTTC. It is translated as CASRATSVLYNEQFF.

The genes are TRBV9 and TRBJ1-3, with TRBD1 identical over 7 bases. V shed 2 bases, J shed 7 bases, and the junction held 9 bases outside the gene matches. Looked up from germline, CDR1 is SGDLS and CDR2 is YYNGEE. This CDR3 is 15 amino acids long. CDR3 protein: CASSVSNGRGNTIYF. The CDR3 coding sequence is TGTGCCAGCAGCGTCTCAAATGGCAGGGGGAACACCATATATTTT.

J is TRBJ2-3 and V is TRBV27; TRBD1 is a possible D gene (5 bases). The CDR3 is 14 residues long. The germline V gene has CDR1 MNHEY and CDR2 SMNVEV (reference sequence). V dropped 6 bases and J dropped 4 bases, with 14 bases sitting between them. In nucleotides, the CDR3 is TGTGCCAGCAGGTCCCCTCGACAGCCAGATACGCAGTATTTT. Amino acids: CASRSPRQPDTQYF.

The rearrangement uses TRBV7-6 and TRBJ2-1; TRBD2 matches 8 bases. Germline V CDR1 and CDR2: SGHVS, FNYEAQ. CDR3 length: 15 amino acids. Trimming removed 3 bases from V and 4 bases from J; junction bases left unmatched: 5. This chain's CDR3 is CASSFVTSGYNEQFF. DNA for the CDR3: TGTGCCAGCAGCTTCGTAACTAGCGGTTACAATGAGCAGTTCTTC.

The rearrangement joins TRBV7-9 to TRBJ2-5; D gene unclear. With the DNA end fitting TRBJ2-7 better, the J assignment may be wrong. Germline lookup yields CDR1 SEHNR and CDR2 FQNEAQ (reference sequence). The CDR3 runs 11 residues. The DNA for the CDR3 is TGTGCCAGCAGCTTAACCTACGAGCAGTACTTC. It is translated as CASSLTYEQYF.

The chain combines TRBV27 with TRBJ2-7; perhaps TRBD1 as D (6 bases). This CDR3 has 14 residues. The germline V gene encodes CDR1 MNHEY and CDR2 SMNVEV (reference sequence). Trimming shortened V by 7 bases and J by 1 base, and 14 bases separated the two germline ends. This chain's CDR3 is CASTQTGSSYEQYF. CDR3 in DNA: TGTGCCAGCACCCAGACAGGCTCTTCCTACGAGCAGTACTTC.

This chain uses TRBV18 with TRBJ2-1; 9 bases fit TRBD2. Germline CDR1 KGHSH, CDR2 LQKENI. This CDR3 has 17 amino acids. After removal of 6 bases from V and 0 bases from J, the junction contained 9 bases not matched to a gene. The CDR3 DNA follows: TGTGCCAGCTCCCGCCGACTAGCGGATAGCTCCTACAATGAGCAGTTCTTC. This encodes CASSRRLADSSYNEQFF.

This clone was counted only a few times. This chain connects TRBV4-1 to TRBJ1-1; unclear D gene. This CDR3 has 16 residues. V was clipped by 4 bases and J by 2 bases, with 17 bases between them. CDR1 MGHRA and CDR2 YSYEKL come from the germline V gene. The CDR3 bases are TGCGCCAGCAGCCCCTCGGGTGCGGGGAGCAACACTGAAGCTTTCTTT. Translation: CASSPSGAGSNTEAFF.

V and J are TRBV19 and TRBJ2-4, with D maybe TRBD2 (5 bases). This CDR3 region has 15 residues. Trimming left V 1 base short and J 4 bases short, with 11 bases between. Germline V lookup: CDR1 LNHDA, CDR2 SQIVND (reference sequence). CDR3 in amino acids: CASSIGSGSKNIQYF. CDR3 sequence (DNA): TGTGCCAGTAGTATAGGTTCGGGATCGAAAAACATTCAGTACTTC.

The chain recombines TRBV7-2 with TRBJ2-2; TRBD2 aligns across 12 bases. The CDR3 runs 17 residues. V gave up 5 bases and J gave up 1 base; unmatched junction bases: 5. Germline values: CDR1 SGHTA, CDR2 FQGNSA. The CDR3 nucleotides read TGTGCCAGCAGCCCCGGACTAGCGGGGCTGAACACCGGGGAGCTGTTTTTT. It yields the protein CASSPGLAGLNTGELFF.

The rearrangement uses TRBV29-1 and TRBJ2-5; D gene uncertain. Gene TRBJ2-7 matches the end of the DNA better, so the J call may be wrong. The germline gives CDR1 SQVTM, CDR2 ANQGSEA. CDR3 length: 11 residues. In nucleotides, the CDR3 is TGCAGCGTTCGAACCACCTACGAGCAGTACTTC. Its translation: CSVRTTYEQYF.

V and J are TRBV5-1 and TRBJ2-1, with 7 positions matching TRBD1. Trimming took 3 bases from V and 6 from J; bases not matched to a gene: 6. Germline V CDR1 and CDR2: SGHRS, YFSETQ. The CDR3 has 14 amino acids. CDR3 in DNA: TGCGCCAGCAGCTCCGACAGGGTCGGCAATGAGCAGTTCTTC. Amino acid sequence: CASSSDRVGNEQFF.

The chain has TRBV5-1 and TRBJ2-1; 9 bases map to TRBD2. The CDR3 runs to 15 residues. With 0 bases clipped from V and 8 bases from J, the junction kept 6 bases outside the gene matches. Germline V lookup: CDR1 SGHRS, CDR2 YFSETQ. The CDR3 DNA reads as TGCGCCAGCAGCTTGGGCCTAGCGGGGATTCATGAGCAGTTCTTC. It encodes CASSLGLAGIHEQFF.

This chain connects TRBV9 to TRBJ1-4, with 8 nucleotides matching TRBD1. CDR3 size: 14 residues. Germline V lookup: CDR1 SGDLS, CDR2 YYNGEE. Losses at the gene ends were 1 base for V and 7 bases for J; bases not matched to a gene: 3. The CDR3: CASSVQGAGEKLFF. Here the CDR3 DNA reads TGTGCCAGCAGCGTACAGGGGGCGGGTGAAAAACTGTTTTTT.

CDR3: CASSPSPGQPFLEQYF. The CDR3 DNA is TGCGCCAGCAGCCCATCACCGGGACAGCCGTTTCTAGAGCAGTACTTC. The chain couples TRBV5-1 to TRBJ2-7; 7 bases match TRBD1. Germline trimming cut 4 bases from V and 7 bases from J; bases unmatched to any gene: 17. Germline values: CDR1 SGHRS, CDR2 YFSETQ. The CDR3 has 16 amino acids.

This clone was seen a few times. CDR3 DNA: TGCGCCAGCAGCCCCGGACAGGGAAATCAGCCCCAGCATTTT. This sequence encodes CASSPGQGNQPQHF. This rearrangement joins TRBV5-1 to TRBJ1-5, with 8 bases fitting TRBD1. With V trimmed by 4 bases and J by 4 bases, 4 bases remained unmatched. The germline V gene has CDR1 SGHRS and CDR2 YFSETQ. The CDR3 totals 14 residues.

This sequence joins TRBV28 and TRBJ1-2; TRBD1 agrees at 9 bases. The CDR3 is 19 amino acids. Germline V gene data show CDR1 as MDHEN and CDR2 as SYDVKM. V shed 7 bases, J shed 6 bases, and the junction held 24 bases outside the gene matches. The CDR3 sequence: CASTSTGTGRVTLQNGYTF. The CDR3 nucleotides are TGTGCCAGCACCTCGACCGGGACAGGGAGAGTTACACTACAGAATGGCTACACCTTC.

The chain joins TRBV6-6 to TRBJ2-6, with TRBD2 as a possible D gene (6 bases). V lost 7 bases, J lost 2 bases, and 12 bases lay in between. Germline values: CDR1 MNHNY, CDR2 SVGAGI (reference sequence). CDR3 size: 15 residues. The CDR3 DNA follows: TGTGCCAGCACCCTGGAGGGTGCTGGGGCCAACGTCCTGACTTTC. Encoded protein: CASTLEGAGANVLTF.

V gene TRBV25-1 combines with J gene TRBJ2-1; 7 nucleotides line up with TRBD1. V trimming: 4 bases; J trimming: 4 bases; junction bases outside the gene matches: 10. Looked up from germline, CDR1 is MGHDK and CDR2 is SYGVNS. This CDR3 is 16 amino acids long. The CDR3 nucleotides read TGTGCCAGCAGTGCATCGACAGGGTCGGGTTACAATGAGCAGTTCTTC. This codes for CASSASTGSGYNEQFF.